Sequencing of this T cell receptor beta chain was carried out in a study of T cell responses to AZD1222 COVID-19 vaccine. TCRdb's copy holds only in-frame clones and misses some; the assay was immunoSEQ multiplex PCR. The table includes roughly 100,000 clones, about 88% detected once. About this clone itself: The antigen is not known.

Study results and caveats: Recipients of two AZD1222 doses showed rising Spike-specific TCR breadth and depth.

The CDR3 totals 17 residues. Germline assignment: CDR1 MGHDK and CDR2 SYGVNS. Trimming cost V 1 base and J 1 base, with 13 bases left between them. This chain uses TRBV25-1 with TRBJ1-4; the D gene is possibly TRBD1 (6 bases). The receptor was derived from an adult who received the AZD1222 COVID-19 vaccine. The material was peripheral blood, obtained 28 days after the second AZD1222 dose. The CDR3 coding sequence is TGTGCCAGCAGTGAATTTCAGGGGAGAGGAACTAATGAAAAACTGTTTTTT. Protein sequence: CASSEFQGRGTNEKLFF.